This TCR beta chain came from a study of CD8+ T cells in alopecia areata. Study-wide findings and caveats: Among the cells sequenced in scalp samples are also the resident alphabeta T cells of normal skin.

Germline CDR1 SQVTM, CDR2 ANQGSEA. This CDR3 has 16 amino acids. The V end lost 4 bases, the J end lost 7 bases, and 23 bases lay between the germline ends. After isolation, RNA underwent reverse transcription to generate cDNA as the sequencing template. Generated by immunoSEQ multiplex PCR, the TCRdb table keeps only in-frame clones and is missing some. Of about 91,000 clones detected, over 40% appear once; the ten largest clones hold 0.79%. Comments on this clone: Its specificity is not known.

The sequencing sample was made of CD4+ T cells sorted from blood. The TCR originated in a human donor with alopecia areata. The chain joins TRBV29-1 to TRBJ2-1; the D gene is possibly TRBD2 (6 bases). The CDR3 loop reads CSVARLPTSSWNEQFF. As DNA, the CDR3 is TGCAGCGTTGCTCGACTCCCAACTAGCTCATGGAATGAGCAGTTCTTC.